This T cell receptor (beta chain) emerged from a study of T cell responses to AZD1222 COVID-19 vaccine. The CDR3 has 14 amino acids. CDR1 is SGHKS and CDR2 is YYEKEE in the germline V gene (reference sequence). Data came from immunoSEQ multiplex PCR; TCRdb stores just in-frame clones and leaves some out. The top ten hold roughly 6.4% of the sample, which has under 100,000 clones, roughly 94% seen once. This clone was picked up one time. The junction departs from the called germline gene at one end, perhaps through a read error. The rearrangement uses TRBV5-5 and TRBJ2-5, with D tentatively TRBD2 (6 bases). The TCR was taken from an adult in good health. This specimen consisted of peripheral blood, obtained on day 0 of MenACWY control vaccination. The CDR3 DNA reads TGTGCCAGCAGCCTCCGGGACTTCCAAGAGATCCAGTACTTC. Translating it yields CASSLRDFQEIQYF.